Here is one T cell receptor beta chain with its context. Its cognate antigen is unknown. The CDR3 contains 16 residues. CDR1 and CDR2 from the germline V gene are MNHEY and SMNVEV (reference sequence). Trimming at V came to 3 bases and at J to 0 bases, leaving 5 bases not matched to a gene. These data belong to a study of blood T cell dynamics during melanoma immunotherapy. Study-wide findings and caveats: Whether repertoire-driving clones were melanoma-specific could not be determined.

The method was immunoSEQ multiplex PCR; TCRdb's version includes in-frame clones alone and lacks a portion of them. Among 17,000 or so clones listed, 75% to 85% were seen once. Time point reported: pre-treatment baseline. Sequences were derived from blood, sampled from a patient treated with checkpoint blockade. This chain joins TRBV27 and TRBJ2-7; TRBD2 aligns across 10 bases. The source of this sequence is a human donor with melanoma. In DNA form, the CDR3 reads TGTGCCAGCAGTTTTTTGACTAGCGGGCACTCCTACGAGCAGTACTTC. Residues: CASSFLTSGHSYEQYF.